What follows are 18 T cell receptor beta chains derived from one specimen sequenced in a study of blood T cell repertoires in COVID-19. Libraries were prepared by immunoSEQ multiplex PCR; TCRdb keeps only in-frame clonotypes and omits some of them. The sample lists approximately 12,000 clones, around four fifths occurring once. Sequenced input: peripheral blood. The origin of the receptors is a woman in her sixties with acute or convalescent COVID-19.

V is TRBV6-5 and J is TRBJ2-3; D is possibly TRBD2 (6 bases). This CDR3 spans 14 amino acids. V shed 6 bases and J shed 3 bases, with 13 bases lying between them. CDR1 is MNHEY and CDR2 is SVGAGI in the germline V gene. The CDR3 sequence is CASSPGGSTDTQYF. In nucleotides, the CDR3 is TGTGCCAGCAGCCCCGGGGGAAGTACAGATACGCAGTATTTT.

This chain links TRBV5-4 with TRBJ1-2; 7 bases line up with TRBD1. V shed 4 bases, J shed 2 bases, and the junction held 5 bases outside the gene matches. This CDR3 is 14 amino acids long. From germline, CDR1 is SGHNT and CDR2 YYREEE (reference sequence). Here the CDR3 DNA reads TGTGCCAGCAGCCTTGGGACAGCAAACTATGGCTACACCTTC. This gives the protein CASSLGTANYGYTF.

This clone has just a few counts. CDR3 sequence reads: CASSYPEGQSEQYF. CDR3 DNA sequence: TGTGCCAGCAGTTACCCGGAGGGTCAGTCCGAGCAGTACTTC. The chain employs TRBV6-6 and TRBJ2-7; maybe TRBD2 (6 bases). CDR1 is MNHNY, CDR2 SVGAGI, per germline (reference sequence). The CDR3 covers 14 residues. V was pared by 2 bases and J by 6 bases, with 14 bases between.

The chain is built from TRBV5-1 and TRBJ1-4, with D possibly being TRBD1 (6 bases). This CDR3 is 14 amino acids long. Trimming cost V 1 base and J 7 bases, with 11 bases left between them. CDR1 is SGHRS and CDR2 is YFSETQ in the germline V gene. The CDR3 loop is CASSLTGLGEKLFF. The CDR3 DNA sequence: TGCGCCAGCAGCTTGACAGGGTTAGGTGAAAAACTGTTTTTT.

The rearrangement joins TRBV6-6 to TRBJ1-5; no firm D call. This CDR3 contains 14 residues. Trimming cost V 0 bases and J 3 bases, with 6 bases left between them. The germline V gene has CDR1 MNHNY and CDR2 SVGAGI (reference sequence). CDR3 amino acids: CASSYSTVNQPQHF. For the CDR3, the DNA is TGTGCCAGCAGTTACTCAACGGTCAATCAGCCCCAGCATTTT.

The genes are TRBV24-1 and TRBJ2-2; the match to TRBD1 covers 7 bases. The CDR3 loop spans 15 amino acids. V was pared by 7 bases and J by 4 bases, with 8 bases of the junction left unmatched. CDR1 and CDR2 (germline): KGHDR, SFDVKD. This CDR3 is CATSPAKGATGELFF. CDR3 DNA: TGTGCCACCAGCCCCGCCAAGGGGGCCACCGGGGAGCTGTTTTTT.

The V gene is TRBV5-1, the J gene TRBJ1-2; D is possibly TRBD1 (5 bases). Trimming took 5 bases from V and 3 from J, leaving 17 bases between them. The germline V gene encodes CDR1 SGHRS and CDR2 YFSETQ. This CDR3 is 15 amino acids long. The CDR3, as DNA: TGCGCCAGCAGTCCTCGAAAGGGGTTTGACTATGGCTACACCTTC. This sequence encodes CASSPRKGFDYGYTF.

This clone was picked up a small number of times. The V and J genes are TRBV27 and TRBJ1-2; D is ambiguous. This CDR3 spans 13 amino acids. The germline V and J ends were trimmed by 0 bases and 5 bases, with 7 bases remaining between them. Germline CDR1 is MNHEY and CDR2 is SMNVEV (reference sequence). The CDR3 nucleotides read TGTGCCAGCAGTTTATCGCGAGGGTATGGCTACACCTTC. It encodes CASSLSRGYGYTF.

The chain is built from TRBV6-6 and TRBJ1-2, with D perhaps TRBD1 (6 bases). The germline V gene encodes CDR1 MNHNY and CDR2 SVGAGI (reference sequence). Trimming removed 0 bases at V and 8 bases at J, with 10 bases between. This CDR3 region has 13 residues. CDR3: CASSYSGGGGYTF. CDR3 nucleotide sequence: TGTGCCAGCAGTTACTCGGGGGGGGGCGGCTACACCTTC.

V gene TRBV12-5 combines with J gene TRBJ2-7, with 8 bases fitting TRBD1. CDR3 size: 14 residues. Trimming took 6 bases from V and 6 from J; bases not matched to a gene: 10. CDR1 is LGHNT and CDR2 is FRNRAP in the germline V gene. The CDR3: CASGPDRDRLEQYF. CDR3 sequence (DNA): TGTGCTAGTGGGCCGGACAGGGATCGGCTCGAGCAGTACTTC.

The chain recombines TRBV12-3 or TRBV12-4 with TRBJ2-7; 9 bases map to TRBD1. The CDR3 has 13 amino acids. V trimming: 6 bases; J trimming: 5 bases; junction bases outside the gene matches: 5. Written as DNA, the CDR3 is TGTGCCAGCAGCGGGACAGGGTCCCACGAGCAGTACTTC. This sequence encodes CASSGTGSHEQYF.

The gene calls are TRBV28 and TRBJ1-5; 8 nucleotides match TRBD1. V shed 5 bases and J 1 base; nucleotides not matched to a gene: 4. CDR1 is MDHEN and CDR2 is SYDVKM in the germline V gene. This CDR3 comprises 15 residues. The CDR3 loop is CASSPRQGSNQPQHF. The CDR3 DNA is TGTGCCAGCAGTCCCAGACAGGGGAGCAATCAGCCCCAGCATTTT.

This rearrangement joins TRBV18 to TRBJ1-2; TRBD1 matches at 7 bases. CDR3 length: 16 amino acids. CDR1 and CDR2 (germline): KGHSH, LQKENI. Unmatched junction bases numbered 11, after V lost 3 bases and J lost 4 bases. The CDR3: CASSPGLGGSSYGYTF. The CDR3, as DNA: TGTGCCAGCTCACCGGGATTAGGGGGCTCAAGCTATGGCTACACCTTC. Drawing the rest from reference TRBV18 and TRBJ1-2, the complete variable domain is NAGVMQNPRHLVRRRGQEARLRCSPMKGHSHVYWYRQLPEEGLKFMVYLQKENIIDESGMPKERFSAEFPKEGPSILRIQQVVRGDSAAYFCASSPGLGGSSYGYTFGSGTRLTVV.

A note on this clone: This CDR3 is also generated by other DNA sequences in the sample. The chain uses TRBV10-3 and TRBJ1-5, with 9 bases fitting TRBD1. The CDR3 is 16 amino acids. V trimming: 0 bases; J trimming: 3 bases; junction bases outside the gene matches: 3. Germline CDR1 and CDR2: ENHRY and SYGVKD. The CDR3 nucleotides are TGTGCCATCAGTGAGTCGGGACAGGGTTCCAATCAGCCCCAGCATTTT. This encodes CAISESGQGSNQPQHF.

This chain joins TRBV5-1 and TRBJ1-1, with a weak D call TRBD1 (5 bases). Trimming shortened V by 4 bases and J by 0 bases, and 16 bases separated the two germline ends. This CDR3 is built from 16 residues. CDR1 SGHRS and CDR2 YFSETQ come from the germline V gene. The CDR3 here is CASSPGHNYMNTEAFF. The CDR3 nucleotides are TGCGCCAGCAGCCCTGGACACAACTACATGAACACTGAAGCTTTCTTT.

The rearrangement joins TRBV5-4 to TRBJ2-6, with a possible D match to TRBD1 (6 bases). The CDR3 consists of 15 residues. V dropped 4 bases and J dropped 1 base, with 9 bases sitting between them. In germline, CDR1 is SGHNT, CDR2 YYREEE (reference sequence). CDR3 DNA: TGTGCCAGCAGCCAACAGGGTTCTGGGGCCAACGTCCTGACTTTC. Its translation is CASSQQGSGANVLTF. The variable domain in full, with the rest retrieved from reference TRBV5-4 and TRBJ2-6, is ETGVTQSPTHLIKTRGQQVTLRCSSQSGHNTVSWYQQALGQGPQFIFQYYREEENGRGNFPPRFSGLQFPNYSSELNVNALELDDSALYLCASSQQGSGANVLTFGAGSRLTVL.

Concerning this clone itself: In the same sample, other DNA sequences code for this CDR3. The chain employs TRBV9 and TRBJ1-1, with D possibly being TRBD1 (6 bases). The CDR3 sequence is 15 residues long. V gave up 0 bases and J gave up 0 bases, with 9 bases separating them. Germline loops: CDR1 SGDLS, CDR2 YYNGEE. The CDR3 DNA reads TGTGCCAGCAGCGTAGGTGACAGGATGAACACTGAAGCTTTCTTT. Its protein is CASSVGDRMNTEAFF.

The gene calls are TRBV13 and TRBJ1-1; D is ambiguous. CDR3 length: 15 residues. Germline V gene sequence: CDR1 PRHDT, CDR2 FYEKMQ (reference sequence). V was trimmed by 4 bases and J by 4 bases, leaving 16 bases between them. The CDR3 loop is CASSSRAYLLTEAFF. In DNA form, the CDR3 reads TGTGCCAGCAGCTCCCGAGCCTACCTTCTCACTGAAGCTTTCTTT.